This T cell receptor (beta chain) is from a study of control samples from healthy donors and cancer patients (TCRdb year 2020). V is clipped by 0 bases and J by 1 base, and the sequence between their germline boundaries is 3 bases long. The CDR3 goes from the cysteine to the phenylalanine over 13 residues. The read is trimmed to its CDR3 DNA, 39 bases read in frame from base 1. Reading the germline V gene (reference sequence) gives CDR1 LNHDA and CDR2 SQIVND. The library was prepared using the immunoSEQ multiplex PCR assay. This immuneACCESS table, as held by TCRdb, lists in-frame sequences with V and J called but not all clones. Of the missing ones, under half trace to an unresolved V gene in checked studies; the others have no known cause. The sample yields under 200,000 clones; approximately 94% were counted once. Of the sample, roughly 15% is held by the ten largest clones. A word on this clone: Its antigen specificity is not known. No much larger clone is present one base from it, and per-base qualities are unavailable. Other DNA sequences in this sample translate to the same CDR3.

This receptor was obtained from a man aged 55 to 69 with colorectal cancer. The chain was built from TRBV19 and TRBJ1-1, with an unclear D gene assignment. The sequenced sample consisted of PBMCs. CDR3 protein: CASSIEGNTEAFF. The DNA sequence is TGTGCCAGTAGTATAGAAGGGAACACTGAAGCTTTCTTT.